This TCR beta chain was identified in a study of identical twins. Study-wide results and limits: Twins' surplus sharing was weaker for beta out-of-frame sequences.

TCRdb used MiXCR to reprocess the 5' RACE reads, holding one entry per CDR3 protein. Of fewer than 350,000 distinct CDR3 sequences in the sample, roughly 8.6% were seen once. This clonotype was detected a few times. Its specificity is unknown. The same data also went into a second study, on yellow fever vaccine responses in identical twins.

Material: memory (CD45RO+) T cells sorted from blood. This sequence originates from a woman between 18 and 29 years old in good health.

The CDR3 region has the DNA TGTGCCAGCAGTGCCCAGAGATTCAGGGGGCTCGTTTGGCTGGCTGGCTACACCTTC. Residues: CASSAQRFRGLVWLAGYTF. This rearrangement joins TRBV25-1 to TRBJ1-2; 8 nucleotides line up with TRBD1. This CDR3 has 19 residues. V trimming: 4 bases; J trimming: 7 bases; junction bases outside the gene matches: 23. Germline V gives CDR1 MGHDK, CDR2 SYGVNS.